A single sample is the source of the 11 T cell receptor beta chains below, sequenced in a study of T cells in Graves' hyperthyroidism and ophthalmopathy. The investigators amplified TCR beta CDR3 regions from RNA transcripts. During a first-round RT-PCR of the TCR CDR3, the HTBI primer set was used. TCRdb recomputed calls from the multiplex PCR reads with MiXCR, one row per CDR3 protein. The sample has roughly 500,000 distinct CDR3 sequences, 46% seen once. The sample taken for sequencing was peripheral blood or thyroid tissue (not recorded which). All receptors come from an adult woman with Graves' disease, either hyperthyroidism or ophthalmopathy (not recorded which).

Worth noting for this clonotype: The junction does not match germline at one end; this may be a read error. The genes are TRBV2 and TRBJ2-7; D perhaps matches TRBD1 (5 bases). Germline CDR1 reads SNHLY; CDR2 reads FYNNEI. CDR3 length equals 12 residues. The CDR3 spells CASREGVVRQYF. The DNA of the CDR3 is TGTGCCAGCAGAGAAGGGGTAGTACGGCAGTACTTC.

This clonotype was observed at least ten times. The junction departs from the called germline gene at one end, perhaps through a read error. DNA of the CDR3: TGCGCCAGCCGCTTACAGGACACCGGGGAGCTGTTTTTT. Translating it yields CASRLQDTGELFF. V is TRBV5-1 and J is TRBJ2-2, with D maybe TRBD1 (5 bases). The V gene's germline CDR1 is SGHRS and CDR2 YFSETQ. CDR3 size: 13 residues.

This sequence joins TRBV10-3 and TRBJ1-1; TRBD1 matches at 8 bases. The CDR3 contains 14 residues. V lost 8 bases to trimming and J lost 2 bases; unmatched junction nucleotides: 7. Germline values: CDR1 ENHRY, CDR2 SYGVKD. CDR3 loop: CAIGATGANTEAFF. CDR3 nucleotides: TGTGCCATCGGTGCGACAGGGGCAAACACTGAAGCTTTCTTT.

This clonotype was picked up a small number of times. The rearrangement links TRBV3-1 to TRBJ1-1, with D perhaps TRBD1 (6 bases). Germline CDR1 is LGHDT and CDR2 is YNNKEL (reference sequence). The V end was cut by 0 bases, the J end by 6 bases, with 11 bases between. CDR3 length equals 14 residues. CDR3 protein: CASSQDTGGSEAFF. The DNA of the CDR3 is TGTGCCAGCAGCCAAGATACGGGGGGCTCTGAAGCTTTCTTT.

The chain combines TRBV30 with TRBJ1-2; maybe TRBD1 (5 bases). This CDR3 comprises 13 residues. Germline V gives CDR1 GTSNPN, CDR2 SVGIG (reference sequence). With 4 bases removed from V and 2 bases from J, the gap between germline ends came to 11 bases. The CDR3 DNA reads as TGTGCCTGGAAGGGGACGCTGAACTATGGCTACACCTTC. Translation gives CAWKGTLNYGYTF.

This clonotype was observed a handful of times. The chain couples TRBV19 to TRBJ2-1; D not resolved. The V end lost 11 bases, the J end lost 10 bases, and 15 bases lay between the germline ends. Germline assignment: CDR1 LNHDA and CDR2 SQIVND (reference sequence). The CDR3 has 11 amino acids. The CDR3: CAQRRADEQFF. The DNA of the CDR3 is TGTGCCCAACGAAGGGCAGACGAGCAGTTCTTC.

The chain uses TRBV11-2 and TRBJ1-5, with 8 bases fitting TRBD1. Germline CDR1 is SGHAT and CDR2 is FQNNGV. Trimming took 3 bases from V and 4 from J; bases not matched to a gene: 8. This CDR3 has 16 amino acids. CDR3 region: CASSFTGTGLNQPQHF. DNA for the CDR3: TGTGCCAGCAGCTTCACCGGGACAGGCCTAAATCAGCCCCAGCATTTT. Based on the CDR3 plus reference TRBV11-2 and TRBJ1-5, the full variable domain is EAGVAQSPRYKIIEKRQSVAFWCNPISGHATLYWYQQILGQGPKLLIQFQNNGVVDDSQLPKDRFSAERLKGVDSTLKIQPAKLEDSAVYLCASSFTGTGLNQPQHFGDGTRLSIL.

This clonotype showed up just a few times. The V gene is TRBV29-1, the J gene TRBJ2-5; perhaps D is TRBD1 or TRBD2 (5 bases each). Per the germline V gene, CDR1 is SQVTM and CDR2 is ANQGSEA. This CDR3 spans 12 amino acids. Trimming stripped 7 bases from V and 5 bases from J, with 14 bases between. The CDR3 DNA reads TGCAGCGGCGGGTTGGGGGTCGAGACCCAGTACTTC. It is translated as CSGGLGVETQYF.

This clonotype was seen many times. The V gene is TRBV11-2, the J gene TRBJ1-2; no reliable D call. Looked up from germline, CDR1 is SGHAT and CDR2 is FQNNGV. This CDR3 is 15 amino acids long. Trimming left V 5 bases short and J 8 bases short, with 21 bases between. The CDR3 sequence: CASSPPVMAAYGYTF. CDR3 in DNA: TGTGCCAGCAGCCCTCCGGTGATGGCTGCATACGGCTACACCTTC. Full variable domain (missing parts from reference TRBV11-2 and TRBJ1-2): EAGVAQSPRYKIIEKRQSVAFWCNPISGHATLYWYQQILGQGPKLLIQFQNNGVVDDSQLPKDRFSAERLKGVDSTLKIQPAKLEDSAVYLCASSPPVMAAYGYTFGSGTRLTVV.

This clonotype was detected many times. The rearrangement uses TRBV11-2 and TRBJ2-5, with D possibly being TRBD2 (5 bases). V shed 1 base and J shed 5 bases, with 14 bases lying between them. The CDR3 sequence is 15 residues long. The germline CDR1 and CDR2 sequences are SGHAT and FQNNGV. The CDR3 nucleotides read TGTGCCAGCAGCTTAGTGCTGGGAGTTCGGGAGACCCAGTACTTC. It is translated as CASSLVLGVRETQYF.

The table lists this clonotype with many counts. The chain joins TRBV24-1 to TRBJ1-3; D not resolved. The CDR3 totals 12 residues. V was cut by 9 bases and J by 3 bases, with 8 bases left in between. Germline CDR1 reads KGHDR; CDR2 reads SFDVKD. The DNA of the CDR3 is TGTGCCACCCGGGGAGGTGGAAACACCATATATTTT. This translates into CATRGGGNTIYF.